The present entry profiles one T cell receptor (beta chain) with its context. The sample comes from a study of T cells after yellow fever vaccination. This CDR3 contains 15 residues. V was pared by 0 bases and J by 6 bases, with 4 bases of the junction left unmatched. Germline-derived CDR1 and CDR2 are LGHNA and YNFKEQ. In TCRdb, the 5' RACE reads were re-called with MiXCR into one record per CDR3 protein. The table includes 450,000 to 600,000 distinct CDR3 sequences, less than 15% detected once. Sample: PBMCs, taken on the day of the yellow fever booster vaccination. The chain uses TRBV4-2 and TRBJ1-5, with TRBD1 identical over 8 bases. The TCR originated in a man aged 25 to 45 who received the YFV17D yellow fever vaccine. CDR3 protein: CASSQDYTGGQPQHF. The DNA for the CDR3 is TGTGCCAGCAGCCAAGATTATACAGGGGGTCAGCCCCAGCATTTT.